This is a list of T cell receptor beta chains from one sample in a study of neurological immune-mediated disorders. One entry per CDR3 protein results from TCRdb running MiXCR on the 5' RACE reads. The sample carries about 50,000 distinct CDR3 sequences, 1.5% to 2% recorded once. Input material: PBMCs. All receptors derive from a woman aged 40 to 49 with multiple sclerosis. CDR3s include the opening cysteine and the closing phenylalanine or tryptophan. The D gene is left open where the match is weak. Expanded clones get a size class; other rows say once, few or many, or leave the size out.

CDR3 protein: CSARDRDRGKDGGYTF
CDR3 DNA: TGCAGTGCTAGAGACCGGGACAGGGGAAAGGATGGTGGCTACACCTTC
clone size: many
D gene: TRBD1
J gene: TRBJ1-2
V gene: TRBV20-1

CDR3 protein: CSVDGTLGTEAFF
CDR3 DNA: TGCAGCGTTGACGGGACCTTGGGCACTGAAGCTTTCTTT
clone size: few
D gene: -
J gene: TRBJ1-1
V gene: TRBV29-1

CDR3 protein: CASSPTDWGSSPLNF
CDR3 DNA: TGTGCCAGCAGCCCAACAGACTGGGGAAGTTCACCCCTCAACTTT
clone size: -
D gene: -
J gene: TRBJ1-6
V gene: TRBV9

CDR3 protein: CSAAGDSNQPQHF
CDR3 DNA: TGCAGTGCCGCGGGGGACTCCAATCAGCCCCAGCATTTT
clone size: many
D gene: -
J gene: TRBJ1-5
V gene: TRBV20-1

CDR3 protein: CASSLVGGAYEQYF
CDR3 DNA: TGCGCCAGCAGCTTGGTCGGGGGGGCCTACGAGCAGTACTTC
clone size: many
D gene: TRBD2
J gene: TRBJ2-7
V gene: TRBV5-1

CDR3 protein: CSARPEMTSGGAYEQYF
CDR3 DNA: TGCAGTGCTCGACCCGAGATGACTAGCGGGGGCGCCTACGAGCAGTACTTC
clone size: many
D gene: TRBD2
J gene: TRBJ2-7
V gene: TRBV20-1

CDR3 protein: CSARERHFNSPLHF
CDR3 DNA: TGCAGTGCAAGGGAGAGACACTTTAATTCACCCCTCCACTTT
clone size: many
D gene: -
J gene: TRBJ1-6
V gene: TRBV20-1

CDR3 protein: CASSADIHNEQFF
CDR3 DNA: TGTGCCAGCAGCGCGGACATCCACAATGAGCAGTTCTTC
clone size: many
D gene: -
J gene: TRBJ2-1
V gene: TRBV7-2

CDR3 protein: CASSLALRGGETQYF
CDR3 DNA: TGCGCCAGCAGCTTGGCCCTTCGCGGGGGAGAGACCCAGTACTTC
clone size: many
D gene: TRBD2
J gene: TRBJ2-5
V gene: TRBV5-1

CDR3 protein: CASSPTRGTDNEKLFF
CDR3 DNA: TGTGCCAGCAGTCCTACTCGGGGGACCGATAATGAAAAACTGTTTTTT
clone size: many
D gene: -
J gene: TRBJ1-4
V gene: TRBV6-5

CDR3 protein: CSARPPGLAGGTSTDTQYF
CDR3 DNA: TGCAGTGCAAGACCGCCGGGACTAGCGGGTGGAACTAGCACAGATACGCAGTATTTT
clone size: many
D gene: TRBD2
J gene: TRBJ2-3
V gene: TRBV20-1

CDR3 protein: CSVEIPWNTEAFF
CDR3 DNA: TGCAGCGTTGAAATCCCATGGAACACTGAAGCTTTCTTT
clone size: many
D gene: -
J gene: TRBJ1-1
V gene: TRBV29-1

CDR3 protein: CASKEMTGGNTGELFF
CDR3 DNA: TGCGCCAGCAAAGAAATGACAGGGGGGAACACCGGGGAGCTGTTTTTT
clone size: many
D gene: TRBD1
J gene: TRBJ2-2
V gene: TRBV4-1

CDR3 protein: CASNRWGQGDGYTF
CDR3 DNA: TGTGCCAGCAATCGTTGGGGACAGGGCGATGGCTACACCTTC
clone size: many
D gene: TRBD1
J gene: TRBJ1-2
V gene: TRBV4-2

CDR3 protein: CASSVGGSSYEQYF
CDR3 DNA: TGTGCCAGCAGCGTAGGGGGAAGCTCCTACGAGCAGTACTTC
clone size: many
D gene: -
J gene: TRBJ2-7
V gene: TRBV9

CDR3 protein: CASSAPDREPYGYTF
CDR3 DNA: TGTGCCAGCAGCGCCCCGGACAGGGAGCCCTATGGCTACACCTTC
clone size: many
D gene: TRBD1
J gene: TRBJ1-2
V gene: TRBV5-5

CDR3 protein: CSADLRGIDTQYF
CDR3 DNA: TGCAGTGCTGACTTGCGGGGGATAGATACGCAGTATTTT
clone size: many
D gene: TRBD2
J gene: TRBJ2-3
V gene: TRBV20-1

CDR3 protein: CASSLEAGELFF
CDR3 DNA: TGCGCCAGCAGCTTGGAGGCCGGGGAGCTGTTTTTT
clone size: many
D gene: -
J gene: TRBJ2-2
V gene: TRBV5-1

CDR3 protein: CASSLDRDRAYGYTF
CDR3 DNA: TGTGCCAGCAGCTTAGATCGGGACAGGGCGTATGGCTACACCTTC
clone size: many
D gene: TRBD1
J gene: TRBJ1-2
V gene: TRBV11-3

CDR3 protein: CASSLNNRGPGYTF
CDR3 DNA: TGTGCCAGCAGTTTAAATAATAGGGGGCCTGGCTACACCTTC
clone size: many
D gene: TRBD1
J gene: TRBJ1-2
V gene: TRBV12-3/TRBV12-4

CDR3 protein: CASSLQLTGELFF
CDR3 DNA: TGTGCCAGCAGCTTGCAGTTAACCGGGGAGCTGTTTTTT
clone size: many
D gene: -
J gene: TRBJ2-2
V gene: TRBV7-3

CDR3 protein: CASSLGDSYYGYTF
CDR3 DNA: TGCGCCAGCAGCTTGGGGGACAGCTACTATGGCTACACCTTC
clone size: many
D gene: TRBD1
J gene: TRBJ1-2
V gene: TRBV5-1

CDR3 protein: CASSSLPGTSHGEQFF
CDR3 DNA: TGCGCCAGCAGCTCCTTACCCGGGACTAGCCACGGTGAGCAGTTCTTC
clone size: many
D gene: TRBD2
J gene: TRBJ2-1
V gene: TRBV5-1